The present T cell receptor beta chain was sequenced within a study of T cell responses to AZD1222 COVID-19 vaccine. Sequencing used immunoSEQ multiplex PCR; TCRdb keeps in-frame clones, though not all of them. The table lists tens of thousands of clones, roughly 87% of them singletons. CDR1 is MNHEY and CDR2 is SVGEGT in the germline V gene. The CDR3 spans 14 residues. V lost 6 bases and J lost 4; bases outside the gene matches: 7. This specimen was peripheral blood, taken 28 days after the second AZD1222 dose. The source of this sequence is an adult who received the AZD1222 COVID-19 vaccine. The rearrangement uses TRBV6-2 or TRBV6-3 and TRBJ1-1; the match to TRBD1 covers 8 bases. CDR3 residues: CASSLGQGPTEAFF. CDR3 coding DNA: TGTGCCAGCAGCCTCGGACAGGGCCCCACTGAAGCTTTCTTT.